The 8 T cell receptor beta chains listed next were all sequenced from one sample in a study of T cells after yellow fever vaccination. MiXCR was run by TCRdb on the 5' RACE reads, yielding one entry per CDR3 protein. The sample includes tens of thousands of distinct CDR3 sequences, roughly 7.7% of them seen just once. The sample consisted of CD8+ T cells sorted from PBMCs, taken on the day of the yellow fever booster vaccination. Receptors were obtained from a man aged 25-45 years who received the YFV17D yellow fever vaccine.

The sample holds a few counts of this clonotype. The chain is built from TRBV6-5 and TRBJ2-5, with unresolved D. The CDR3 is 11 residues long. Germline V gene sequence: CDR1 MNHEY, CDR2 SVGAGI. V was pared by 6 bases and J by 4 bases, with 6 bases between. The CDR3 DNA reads TGTGCCAGCAGGGACGGAGAGACCCAGTACTTC. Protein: CASRDGETQYF.

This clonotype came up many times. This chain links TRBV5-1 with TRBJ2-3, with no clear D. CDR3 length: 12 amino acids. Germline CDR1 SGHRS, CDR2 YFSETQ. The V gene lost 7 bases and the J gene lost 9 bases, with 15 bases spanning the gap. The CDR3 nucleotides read TGCGCCAGCCAAGCTGAGTCCCCCACGCAGTATTTT. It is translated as CASQAESPTQYF.

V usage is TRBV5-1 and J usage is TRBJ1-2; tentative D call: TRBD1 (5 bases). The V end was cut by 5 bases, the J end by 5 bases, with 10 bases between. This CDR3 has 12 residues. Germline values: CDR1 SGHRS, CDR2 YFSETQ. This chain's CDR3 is CASSPEGYGYTF. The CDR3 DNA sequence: TGCGCCAGCAGTCCTGAGGGGTATGGCTACACCTTC.

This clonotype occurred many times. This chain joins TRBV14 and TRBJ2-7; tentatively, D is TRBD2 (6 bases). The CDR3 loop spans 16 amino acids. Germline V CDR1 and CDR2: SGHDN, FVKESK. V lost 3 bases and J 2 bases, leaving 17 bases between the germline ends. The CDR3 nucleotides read TGTGCCAGCAGCCATATCCTAGCGACCCAGACCTACGAGCAGTACTTC. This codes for CASSHILATQTYEQYF.

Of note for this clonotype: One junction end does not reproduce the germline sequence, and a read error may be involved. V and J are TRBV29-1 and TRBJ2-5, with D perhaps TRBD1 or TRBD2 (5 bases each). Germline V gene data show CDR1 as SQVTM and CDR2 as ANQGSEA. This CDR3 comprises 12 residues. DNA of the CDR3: TGCAGCGTTGAACCACTACGGGACGCCACAGACTTC. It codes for CSVEPLRDATDF.

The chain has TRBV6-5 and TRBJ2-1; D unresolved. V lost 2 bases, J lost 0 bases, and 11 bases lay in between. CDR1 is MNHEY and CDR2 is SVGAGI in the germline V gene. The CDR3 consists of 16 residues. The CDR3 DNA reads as TGTGCCAGCAGTTACCAGGAGCGAGGCTCCTACAATGAGCAGTTCTTC. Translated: CASSYQERGSYNEQFF.

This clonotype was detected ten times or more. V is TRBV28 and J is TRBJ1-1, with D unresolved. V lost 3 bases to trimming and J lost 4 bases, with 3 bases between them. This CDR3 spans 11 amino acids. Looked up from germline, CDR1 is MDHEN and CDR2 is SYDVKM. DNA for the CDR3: TGTGCCAGCAGTTTCGGCACTGAAGCTTTCTTT. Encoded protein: CASSFGTEAFF.

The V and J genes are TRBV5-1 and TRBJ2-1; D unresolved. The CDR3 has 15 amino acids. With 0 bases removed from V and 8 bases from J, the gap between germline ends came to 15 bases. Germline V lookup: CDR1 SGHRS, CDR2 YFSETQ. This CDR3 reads CASSLEPELEYEQFF. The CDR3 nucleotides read TGCGCCAGCAGCTTGGAACCTGAGTTGGAGTATGAGCAGTTCTTC. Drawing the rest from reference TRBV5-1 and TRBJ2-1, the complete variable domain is KAGVTQTPRYLIKTRGQQVTLSCSPISGHRSVSWYQQTPGQGLQFLFEYFSETQRNKGNFPGRFSGRQFSNSRSEMNVSTLELGDSALYLCASSLEPELEYEQFFGPGTRLTVL.